Presented here are 26 T cell receptor beta chains from one specimen sequenced in a study of tumor and adjacent non-tumor tissue in lung cancer. No cell sorting was done before RNA was extracted from the tissue. More than 3 cm separated this lung sample from the edge of the tumor. A modified ARM-PCR protocol with three rounds of nested PCR amplified TCRbeta. TCRdb reanalysed the multiplex PCR reads using MiXCR and keeps one entry per CDR3 protein. Here the sample spans tens of thousands of distinct CDR3 sequences, roughly 57% being singletons. Sequenced sample: distant non-tumor lung tissue. The receptors were gathered from a man aged 70 or older with non-small cell lung cancer.

The chain carries TRBV28 and TRBJ2-1; 9 nucleotides agree with TRBD1. V trimming: 1 base; J trimming: 15 bases; junction bases outside the gene matches: 7. Germline V lookup: CDR1 MDHEN, CDR2 SYDVKM. The CDR3 sequence is 13 residues long. The CDR3 coding sequence is TGTGCCAGCAGTTTATTGGGGACAGGGATTCTGTTCTTC. Its protein product is CASSLLGTGILFF.

The V and J genes are TRBV28 and TRBJ2-1; D is perhaps TRBD1 or TRBD2 (5 bases each). CDR3 length: 16 amino acids. The V gene lost 7 bases and the J gene lost 4 bases, with 20 bases spanning the gap. Germline V CDR1 and CDR2: MDHEN, SYDVKM. The DNA of the CDR3 is TGTGCCAGCAATTCCACCGGGACCAGAGGGTACAATGAGCAGTTCTTC. It is translated as CASNSTGTRGYNEQFF.

This chain links TRBV12-3 or TRBV12-4 with TRBJ1-3; TRBD1 might be the D (6 bases). V gave up 5 bases and J gave up 0 bases, with 20 bases separating them. The CDR3 spans 18 residues. The CDR3 DNA follows: TGTGCCAGCAGTGTTTTTTCCGGGATAGGGGGCTCTGGAAACACCATATATTTT. Amino acid sequence: CASSVFSGIGGSGNTIYF.

The genes are TRBV7-8 and TRBJ2-7, with no clear D. The CDR3 is 16 residues long. Germline V gene lookup returns CDR1 SGHVS and CDR2 FQNEAQ. Trimming removed 0 bases at V and 3 bases at J, with 15 bases between. CDR3 sequence: CASSLAMAERLYEQYF. Here the CDR3 DNA reads TGTGCCAGCAGCTTAGCGATGGCAGAAAGACTCTACGAGCAGTACTTC.

Points on this clonotype: Mismatch with germline at one junction end may stem from a read error. V is TRBV11-2 and J is TRBJ2-1; D might be TRBD2 (6 bases). The germline V gene has CDR1 SGHAT and CDR2 FQNNGV. This CDR3 comprises 17 residues. The CDR3 DNA follows: TGTGCCAACAGCTTAGTCCGGGCGGGAAGGTCCTACGATGAGCAGTTCTTC. Translation: CANSLVRAGRSYDEQFF. The full variable domain, in which reference TRBV11-2 and TRBJ2-1 provide the parts outside the CDR3, is EAGVAQSPRYKIIEKRQSVAFWCNPISGHATLYWYQQILGQGPKLLIQFQNNGVVDDSQLPKDRFSAERLKGVDSTLKIQPAKLEDSAVYLCANSLVRAGRSYDEQFFGPGTRLTVL.

Points on this clonotype: This clone may be a read error of a much larger clone one base away. The chain links TRBV29-1 to TRBJ2-1; unclear D gene. Trimming stripped 5 bases from V and 6 bases from J, with 17 bases between. CDR3 size: 14 residues. The germline V gene has CDR1 SQVTM and CDR2 ANQGSEA. The CDR3 sequence is CSVLSNNRPNEQFF. DNA for the CDR3: TGCAGCGTTCTATCGAACAATAGGCCCAATGAGCAGTTCTTC.

On this clonotype itself: A read error may produce the germline difference seen at one junction end. The chain has TRBV12-3 or TRBV12-4 and TRBJ1-1, with D tentatively TRBD1 (6 bases). The CDR3 is 14 residues long. The CDR3, as DNA: TGTGCCAGCAGTTTGCGACAGGCCTGCACTGGAGCTTTCTTT. This translates into CASSLRQACTGAFF.

This clonotype is medium-sized in the sample. The V gene is TRBV12-3 or TRBV12-4, the J gene TRBJ2-5, with D perhaps TRBD1 or TRBD2 (6 bases each). This CDR3 is built from 12 residues. V lost 5 bases and J lost 5, with 9 bases in between. The CDR3 DNA reads TGTGCCAGCAGTACAGGGACTGAGACCCAGTACTTC. It yields the protein CASSTGTETQYF.

The table lists this clonotype with a count of one. One end of the junction varies from germline; a read error may be responsible. The genes are TRBV14 and TRBJ2-7; a possible D gene is TRBD2 (5 bases). The CDR3 loop spans 14 amino acids. CDR1 is SGHDN, CDR2 FVKESK, per germline. CDR3 DNA sequence: TGTTCCAGTTCCCCTTTGACTAATGGCCACGAGCAGTACTTC. Protein: CSSSPLTNGHEQYF.

The chain uses TRBV4-2 and TRBJ1-1, with D uncertain. Germline V gene data show CDR1 as LGHNA and CDR2 as YNFKEQ. V was shortened by 7 bases and J by 1 base, with 10 bases between the two germline ends. The CDR3 contains 13 residues. In nucleotides, the CDR3 is TGTGCCAGCAACTACGGCGGGAACACTGAAGCTTTCTTT. Translated: CASNYGGNTEAFF.

A note on this clonotype: This may come from a read error, since a much larger clone is one base off. This chain links TRBV11-2 with TRBJ2-1; D is ambiguous. Germline assignment: CDR1 SGHAT and CDR2 FQNNGV. The CDR3 is made up of 15 amino acids. The CDR3 nucleotides are TGTGCCGGCAGCTTAGAGAGGCAGTCTTACAATGAGCAGTTCTTC. Amino acid sequence: CAGSLERQSYNEQFF.

As concerns this clonotype: One end of the junction does not line up with germline, which may come from a read error. The chain combines TRBV11-3 with TRBJ2-1; 10 nucleotides match TRBD2. There are 15 residues in the CDR3. Germline V gives CDR1 SGHNT, CDR2 YENEEA. The CDR3 is CAGSLLAGVYNELFF. In DNA, the CDR3 is TGTGCCGGCAGCCTTCTAGCGGGGGTTTACAATGAGCTGTTCTTC.

A single count supports this clonotype. This chain links TRBV4-1 with TRBJ2-1, with 8 positions matching TRBD1. V gave up 4 bases and J gave up 12 bases; unmatched junction bases: 17. Germline values: CDR1 MGHRA, CDR2 YSYEKL. This CDR3 is built from 16 residues. The CDR3 is CASSPGGWTQSYGQFF. The DNA of the CDR3 is TGCGCCAGCAGCCCAGGGGGCTGGACCCAAAGCTACGGGCAGTTCTTC.

The rearrangement uses TRBV19 and TRBJ1-1; D is perhaps TRBD1 (6 bases). The CDR3 is 14 residues long. Germline CDR1 is LNHDA and CDR2 is SQIVND (reference sequence). With 5 bases removed from V and 4 bases from J, the gap between germline ends came to 14 bases. CDR3 residues: CASSAQGWSTEAFF. The CDR3 coding sequence is TGTGCCAGTAGTGCTCAGGGGTGGAGCACTGAAGCTTTCTTT.

A note on this clonotype: Because it lacks the conserved phenylalanine or tryptophan at the end, this CDR3 is likely a read error. The chain combines TRBV6-1 with TRBJ1-1; unclear D gene. V was clipped by 6 bases and J by 3 bases, with 23 bases between them. The V gene's germline CDR1 is MNHNS and CDR2 SASEGT. The CDR3 sequence is 17 residues long. CDR3 sequence reads: CASRPALRGPSDTEAFS. Here the CDR3 DNA reads TGTGCCAGCAGGCCTGCCCTCCGAGGCCCCTCGGACACTGAAGCTTTCTCT.

About this clonotype itself: A much larger clone is a single base away; this may be a read error. The chain recombines TRBV6-1 with TRBJ2-7; 8 nucleotides agree with TRBD1. There are 15 residues in the CDR3. Germline CDR1 is MNHNS and CDR2 is SASEGT. CDR3 DNA sequence: TGTGTCAGCAGTGAAGGGACAGGAAAATCCTACGAGCAGTACTTC. Translating gives CVSSEGTGKSYEQYF.

Comments on this clonotype: It may be a read error: a sequence one base away is much more abundant. V is TRBV12-3 or TRBV12-4 and J is TRBJ1-1, with TRBD1 as a possible D gene (6 bases). The CDR3 totals 14 residues. Trimming pared 6 bases from V and 11 bases from J, leaving 22 bases between. The CDR3 sequence is CASSRTGHRAKAFF. CDR3 in DNA: TGTGCCAGCAGCCGAACGGGGCACAGGGCCAAGGCTTTCTTT.

On this clonotype: As the CDR3 is not closed by the conserved phenylalanine or tryptophan, this likely results from a read error. The chain employs TRBV29-1 and TRBJ1-2; tentative D call: TRBD1 (6 bases). The CDR3 contains 14 residues. The germline CDR1 and CDR2 sequences are SQVTM and ANQGSEA. V lost 7 bases and J lost 4, with 19 bases in between. Written as DNA, the CDR3 is TGCAGCGACAGGACACAGGTGGGGGCCTATGGCTACACCTTA. This gives the protein CSDRTQVGAYGYTL.

On this clonotype itself: Given a much more abundant clone one base away, this may be a read error. The J gene is TRBJ2-6, the V gene TRBV29-1; 9 bases are shared with TRBD2. Looked up from germline, CDR1 is SQVTM and CDR2 is ANQGSEA. This CDR3 has 22 amino acids. This CDR3 reads CSAEVRCGGGSPSVSGANVLTF. DNA for the CDR3: TGCAGCGCTGAAGTAAGGTGCGGGGGGGGCTCACCGAGCGTCTCTGGGGCCAACGTCCTGACTTTC. Drawing the rest from reference TRBV29-1 and TRBJ2-6, the complete variable domain is SAVISQKPSRDICQRGTSLTIQCQVDSQVTMMFWYRQQPGQSLTLIATANQGSEATYESGFVIDKFPISRPNLTFSTLTVSNMSPEDSSIYLCSAEVRCGGGSPSVSGANVLTFGAGSRLTVL.

Comment on this clonotype: At one boundary the junction diverges from the germline segment, which might be a read error. The gene calls are TRBV20-1 and TRBJ1-5, with 7 bases that match TRBD1. The CDR3 is 16 amino acids. Germline V gives CDR1 DFQATT, CDR2 SNEGSKA (reference sequence). Written as DNA, the CDR3 is TGCAGTGTTAGAGATATCGGGACAGTTAGCAATCAGCCCCAGCATTTT. It codes for CSVRDIGTVSNQPQHF.

Of note for this clonotype: One junction end disagrees with the germline gene, perhaps due to a read error. This chain joins TRBV12-3 or TRBV12-4 and TRBJ2-7; either TRBD1 or TRBD2 may fit D (6 bases each). This CDR3 spans 17 amino acids. The CDR3 is CAISLAHGGLGWGEQYF. CDR3 DNA sequence: TGTGCCATCAGTTTAGCGCACGGGGGCCTCGGTTGGGGCGAGCAGTACTTC.

In regard to this clonotype: The junction and the germline gene differ at one end; a read error may be behind it. V is TRBV10-3 and J is TRBJ2-7; D perhaps matches TRBD2 (5 bases). Per the germline V gene, CDR1 is ENHRY and CDR2 is SYGVKD. The CDR3 covers 14 residues. The CDR3 sequence is CTINGSGSSYEQYF. Written as DNA, the CDR3 is TGTACCATCAATGGGAGCGGATCCTCCTACGAGCAGTACTTC.

Comment on this clonotype: Germline is not matched at one junction end, which may reflect a read error. The chain employs TRBV11-1 and TRBJ2-1, with TRBD2 identical over 7 bases. Germline V lookup: CDR1 SGHAT, CDR2 FQDESV (reference sequence). The CDR3 is made up of 16 amino acids. The CDR3 sequence is CATSLGVAGGDNGQFF. CDR3 in DNA: TGTGCCACCAGCTTAGGGGTAGCGGGTGGAGACAATGGGCAGTTCTTC.

The J gene is TRBJ2-4, the V gene TRBV11-2; TRBD1 aligns across 7 bases. The CDR3 covers 20 residues. V lost 9 bases and J lost 2; bases outside the gene matches: 25. Looked up from germline, CDR1 is SGHAT and CDR2 is FQNNGV. This CDR3 is CASRLISLLPGQRSKNIQYF. CDR3 DNA sequence: TGTGCCAGTAGATTAATTTCTCTGCTTCCGGGACAGAGATCCAAAAACATTCAGTACTTC.

As to this clonotype: This clone may be a read error of a much larger clone one base away. Because the CDR3 is missing its conserved closing phenylalanine or tryptophan, this is likely a read error. The gene calls are TRBV20-1 and TRBJ2-7; 7 bases are shared with TRBD1. The germline CDR1 and CDR2 sequences are DFQATT and SNEGSKA (reference sequence). The trim removed 3 bases at V and 2 bases at J, leaving 7 bases unmatched. This CDR3 comprises 14 residues. DNA of the CDR3: TGCAGTGCTAGTCGACAGGGCAGTGCCTACGAGCAGTACTTA. Its translation: CSASRQGSAYEQYL.

To note about this clonotype: A much larger clone lies one base from this, so it may be a read error. The V and J genes are TRBV30 and TRBJ2-3; a weak D match, TRBD1 (7 bases). With 3 bases removed from V and 5 bases from J, the gap between germline ends came to 15 bases. The germline V gene encodes CDR1 GTSNPN and CDR2 SVGIG (reference sequence). This CDR3 contains 14 residues. The CDR3 loop is CAWRIQGGRDTQYF. Here the CDR3 DNA reads TGTGCCTGGAGAATCCAGGGGGGAAGAGATACGCAGTATTTT.